This T cell receptor (beta chain) was found in a study of radiation and T cells in renal cell carcinoma. The CDR3 consists of 15 residues. The germline V gene has CDR1 LNHDA and CDR2 SQIVND (reference sequence). Between the trimmed V and J ends, which lost 4 bases and 2 bases, there was a span of 14 bases. Here immunoSEQ multiplex PCR was the method, and the copy in TCRdb shows in-frame clones only, minus some. The table shows about 91,000 clones, with over 65% occurring only once. Noted time point: baseline pretreatment blood. Specified treatment: 15 Gy SBRT to primary tumor, nephrectomy 4 weeks later.

The source was blood, collected from a patient whose treatment included radiotherapy and nephrectomy. The TCR was taken from a man between 60 and 70 years old with renal cell carcinoma. The rearrangement links TRBV19 to TRBJ2-5; either TRBD1 or TRBD2 may supply D (5 bases each). The CDR3 region is CASSTGRWDQETQYF. Here the CDR3 DNA reads TGTGCCAGTAGTACGGGGCGGTGGGATCAAGAGACCCAGTACTTC.